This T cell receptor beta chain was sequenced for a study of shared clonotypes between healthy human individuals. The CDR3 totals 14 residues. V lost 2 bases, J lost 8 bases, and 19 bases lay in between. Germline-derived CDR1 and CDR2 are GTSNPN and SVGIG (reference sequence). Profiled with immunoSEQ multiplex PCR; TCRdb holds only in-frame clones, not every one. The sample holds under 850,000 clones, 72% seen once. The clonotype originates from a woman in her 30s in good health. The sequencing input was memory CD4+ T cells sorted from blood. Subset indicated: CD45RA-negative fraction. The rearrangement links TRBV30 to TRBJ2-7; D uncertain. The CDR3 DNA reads TGTGCCTGGAGTCTTCAGATTTCGCTTACTAAGCAGTACTTC. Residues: CAWSLQISLTKQYF.